This T cell receptor beta chain was identified in a study of CD8 T cells in Susac syndrome. cDNA came from about 0.5 to 1 ug RNA primed by random hexamers. TCRdb recomputed calls from the immunoSEQ multiplex PCR reads with MiXCR, one row per CDR3 protein. Among about 120,000 distinct CDR3 sequences, roughly 94% were seen once, and the ten largest hold around 0.28%. From blood CD8+ and CD4+ T cells, TCR beta sequences were generated. Negative isolation was used for CD8+ and CD4+ T cells, and FACS enrichment was applied to TEMRA cells. The V and J ends lost 3 bases and 4 bases respectively, with 17 bases between them. Germline lookup yields CDR1 SGHNT and CDR2 YYREEE (reference sequence). The CDR3 is made up of 15 amino acids.

This clonotype was obtained from a human donor with Susac syndrome. Sequenced input: CD8+ T cells from PBMCs. The gene calls are TRBV5-4 and TRBJ2-7, with D perhaps assigned TRBD1 or TRBD2 (5 bases each). CDR3 loop: CASSYGTAELYEQYF. CDR3 nucleotide sequence: TGTGCCAGCAGCTACGGGACGGCGGAACTATACGAGCAGTACTTC. Based on the CDR3 plus reference TRBV5-4 and TRBJ2-7, the full variable domain is ETGVTQSPTHLIKTRGQQVTLRCSSQSGHNTVSWYQQALGQGPQFIFQYYREEENGRGNFPPRFSGLQFPNYSSELNVNALELDDSALYLCASSYGTAELYEQYFGPGTRLTVT.